The rows below give T cell receptor beta chains drawn from one sample of a study of T cell responses to AZD1222 COVID-19 vaccine. Profiled with immunoSEQ multiplex PCR; TCRdb holds only in-frame clones, not every one. The sample includes more than 95,000 clones, around 87% of them seen just once. The sample here was peripheral blood, taken on day 0 of AZD1222 vaccination. These receptors all stem from an adult in good health. Both conserved end residues are part of each CDR3. A D gene is named only where the DNA matches it firmly. Clone size is given for some rows only: seen once, a few or many times, or a class if the clone is expanded.

>.|TRBJ2-5|TRBD2|TRBV29-1
TGCAGCGTTGAAGGACTAGCGGGAGTGGAGGAGACCCAGTACTTC
CSVEGLAGVEETQYF
>few|TRBJ2-2|.|TRBV28
TGTGCCAGCAGTTTAGGGGCCGTGAACACCGGGGAGCTGTTTTTT
CASSLGAVNTGELFF
>.|TRBJ2-1|.|TRBV27
TGTGCCAGCAGTTTTCACCAGCGGGCTATCTCCTACAATGAGCAGTTCTTC
CASSFHQRAISYNEQFF
>few|TRBJ2-7|TRBD2|TRBV9
TGTGCCAGCAGCGTAGGGACTAGCGGGGCGTTGTACGAGCAGTACTTC
CASSVGTSGALYEQYF
>.|TRBJ2-3|TRBD2|TRBV18
TGTGCCAGCTCACCATTTAGCGGGCCCACAGATACGCAGTATTTT
CASSPFSGPTDTQYF
>many|TRBJ2-1|.|TRBV24-1
TGTGCCACCCGCGGAACAGCCTACAATGAGCAGTTCTTC
CATRGTAYNEQFF
>.|TRBJ2-7|TRBD1|TRBV10-3
TGTGCCATCAGAAACGGGACAGCAGCTTACTACGAGCAGTACTTC
CAIRNGTAAYYEQYF
>few|TRBJ1-1|.|TRBV30
TGTGCCGGGAGGACGGGGTTTAACACTGAAGCTTTCTTT
CAGRTGFNTEAFF
>.|TRBJ2-1|.|TRBV9
TGTGCCAGCAGCGTAGGGGACCAAAGCTCCTACAATGAGCAGTTCTTC
CASSVGDQSSYNEQFF
>.|TRBJ1-1|TRBD1|TRBV7-9
TGTGCCAGCAGCTCCCAGGGGGGCGCTGAAGCTTTCTTT
CASSSQGGAEAFF
>.|TRBJ2-3|.|TRBV5-1
TGCGCCAGCAGCAGGGGATTAATCACAGATACGCAGTATTTT
CASSRGLITDTQYF
>.|TRBJ1-5|TRBD1|TRBV28
TGTGCCAGCAAAGTCCGGGGACAGGGGACGGGGGCCCAGCATTTT
CASKVRGQGTGAQHF
>.|TRBJ2-3|.|TRBV5-1
TGCGCCAGCAGCTTGGGTTTGGGTAGTAGCACAGATACGCAGTATTTT
CASSLGLGSSTDTQYF
>.|TRBJ2-1|.|TRBV28
TGTGCCAGCAGTTTGTGGTCAGGGATAAACAATGAGCAGTTCTTC
CASSLWSGINNEQFF
>.|TRBJ1-2|TRBD1|TRBV6-4
TGTGCCAGCAGTGCCCGGACAGGGGTAAACTATGGCTACACCTTC
CASSARTGVNYGYTF
>.|TRBJ2-2|.|TRBV5-1
TGCGCCAGCAGCTTGAGGTCAGGCGCCACCGGGGAGCTGTTTTTT
CASSLRSGATGELFF
>.|TRBJ2-2|.|TRBV5-1
TGCGCCAGCAGCTTGGAGGACAGCGTCTGGACCGGGGAGCTGTTTTTT
CASSLEDSVWTGELFF
>.|TRBJ2-7|.|TRBV28
TGTGCCAGCAGTCCCACCCGGGGGGCTTACGAGCAGTACTTC
CASSPTRGAYEQYF
>.|TRBJ2-7|.|TRBV29-1
TGCAGCGTCGACAGCGGACGATCTCCCGAGCAGTACTTC
CSVDSGRSPEQYF
>.|TRBJ2-7|.|TRBV29-1
TGCAGCGCCGCCCCCGGGGCCGGAATGGAGCAGTACTTC
CSAAPGAGMEQYF
>.|TRBJ1-5|.|TRBV6-5
TGTGCCAGCTCCAAAGACGGCAATCAGCCCCAGCATTTT
CASSKDGNQPQHF
>.|TRBJ1-1|.|TRBV7-3
TGTGCCAGCAGTTTAGACCGGAACACTGAAGCTTTCTTT
CASSLDRNTEAFF
>.|TRBJ1-1|.|TRBV5-1
TGCGCCAGCAGCTTACGGTGGATCACGGCGTTGAACACTGAAGCTTTCTTT
CASSLRWITALNTEAFF
>.|TRBJ1-2|TRBD1|TRBV6-5
TGTGCCAGCAGTTACCAGGCAGGGGGCGAGAATGGCTACACCTTC
CASSYQAGGENGYTF
>.|TRBJ1-6|.|TRBV28
TGTGCCAGCAGTTCCGGGGAACCCCTCCACTTT
CASSSGEPLHF
>once|TRBJ2-7|TRBD1|TRBV7-3
TGTGCCAGCAGCTCGGGACAGGGGGACGAGCAGTACTTC
CASSSGQGDEQYF
>.|TRBJ2-3|TRBD2|TRBV18
TGTGCCAGCTCACCACCCGGGACTAGAGGGGATACGCAGTATTTT
CASSPPGTRGDTQYF
>.|TRBJ1-2|.|TRBV6-5
TGTGCCAGCAGTTACCCCAACGACAGTAACTATGGCTACACCTTC
CASSYPNDSNYGYTF
>.|TRBJ1-4|.|TRBV10-2
TGCGCCAGCAGTGAGTCCGGGGGGGAAGGTGAAAAACTGTTTTTT
CASSESGGEGEKLFF
>.|TRBJ2-3|TRBD1|TRBV9
TGTGCCAGCAGCGCCGGGACAGTTAGCACAGATACGCAGTATTTT
CASSAGTVSTDTQYF
>.|TRBJ1-3|.|TRBV19
TGTGCCACGGGTAGGGGGTCTGGAAACACCATATATTTT
CATGRGSGNTIYF
>.|TRBJ1-5|TRBD1|TRBV5-4
TGTGCCAGCAGCAGGGACGGGACAGGGGTCAATCAGCCCCAGCATTTT
CASSRDGTGVNQPQHF